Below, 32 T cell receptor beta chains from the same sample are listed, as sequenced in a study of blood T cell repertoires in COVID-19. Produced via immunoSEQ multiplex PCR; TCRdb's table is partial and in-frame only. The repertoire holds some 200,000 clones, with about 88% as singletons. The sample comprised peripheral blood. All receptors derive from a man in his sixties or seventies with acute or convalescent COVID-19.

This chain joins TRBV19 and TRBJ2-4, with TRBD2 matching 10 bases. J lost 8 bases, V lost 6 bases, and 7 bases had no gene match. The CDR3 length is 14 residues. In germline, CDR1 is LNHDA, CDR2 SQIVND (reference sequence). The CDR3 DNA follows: TGTGCCAGTAGCCCAGCGGGAGGGGGCTACATTCAGTACTTC. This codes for CASSPAGGGYIQYF.

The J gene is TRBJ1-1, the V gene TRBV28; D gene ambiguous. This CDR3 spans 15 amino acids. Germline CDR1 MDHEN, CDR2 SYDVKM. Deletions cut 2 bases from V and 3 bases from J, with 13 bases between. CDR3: CASSLIDGIDTEAFF. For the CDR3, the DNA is TGTGCCAGCAGTTTAATCGACGGGATCGACACTGAAGCTTTCTTT.

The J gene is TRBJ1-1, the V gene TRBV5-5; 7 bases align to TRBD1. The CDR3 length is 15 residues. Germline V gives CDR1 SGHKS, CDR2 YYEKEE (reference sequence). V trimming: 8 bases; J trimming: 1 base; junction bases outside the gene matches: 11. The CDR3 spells CASINRQGQNTEAFF. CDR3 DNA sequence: TGTGCCAGTATAAATAGACAGGGACAGAACACTGAAGCTTTCTTT.

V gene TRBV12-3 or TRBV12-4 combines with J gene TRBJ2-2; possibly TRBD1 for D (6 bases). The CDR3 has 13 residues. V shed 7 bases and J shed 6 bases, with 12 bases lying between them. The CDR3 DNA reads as TGTGCCAGCACTTGGGGGCGGGCCGGGGAGCTGTTTTTT. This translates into CASTWGRAGELFF.

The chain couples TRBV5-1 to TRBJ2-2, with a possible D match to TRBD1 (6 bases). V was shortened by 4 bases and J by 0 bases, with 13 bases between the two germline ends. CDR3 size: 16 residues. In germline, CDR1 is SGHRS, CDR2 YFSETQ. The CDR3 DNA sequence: TGCGCCAGCAGCCCTGGGACAATTGCGAACACCGGGGAGCTGTTTTTT. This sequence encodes CASSPGTIANTGELFF.

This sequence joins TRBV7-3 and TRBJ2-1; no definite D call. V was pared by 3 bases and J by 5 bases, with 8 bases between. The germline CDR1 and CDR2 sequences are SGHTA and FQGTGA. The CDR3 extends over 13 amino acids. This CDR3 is CASSFSRNNEQFF. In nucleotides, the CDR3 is TGTGCCAGCAGCTTCTCCAGAAACAATGAGCAGTTCTTC.

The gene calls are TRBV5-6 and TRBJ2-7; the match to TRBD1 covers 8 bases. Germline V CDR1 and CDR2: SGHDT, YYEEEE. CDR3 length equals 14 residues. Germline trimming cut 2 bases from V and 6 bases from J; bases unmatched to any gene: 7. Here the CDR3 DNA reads TGTGCCAGCAGCTTTGGGTGGCAGGGGGCCGAGCAGTACTTC. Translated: CASSFGWQGAEQYF.

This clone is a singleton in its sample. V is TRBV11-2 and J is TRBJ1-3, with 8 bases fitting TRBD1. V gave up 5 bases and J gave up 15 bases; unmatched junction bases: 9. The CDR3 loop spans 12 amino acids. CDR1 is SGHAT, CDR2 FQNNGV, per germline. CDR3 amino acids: CASSPEPGQAYF. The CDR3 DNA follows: TGTGCCAGCAGCCCAGAACCGGGACAGGCATATTTT.

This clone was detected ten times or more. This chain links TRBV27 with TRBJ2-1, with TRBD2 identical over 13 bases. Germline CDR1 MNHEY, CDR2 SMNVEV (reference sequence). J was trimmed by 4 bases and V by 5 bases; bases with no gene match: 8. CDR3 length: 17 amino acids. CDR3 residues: CASSDLLAGGIYNEQFF. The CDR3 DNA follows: TGTGCCAGCAGTGACCTACTAGCGGGAGGGATATACAATGAGCAGTTCTTC.

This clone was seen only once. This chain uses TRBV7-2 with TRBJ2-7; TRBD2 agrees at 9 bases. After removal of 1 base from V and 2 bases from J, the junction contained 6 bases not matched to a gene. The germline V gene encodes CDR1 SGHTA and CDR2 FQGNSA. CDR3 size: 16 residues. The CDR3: CASSLDAGGTPYEQYF. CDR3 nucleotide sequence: TGTGCCAGCAGCTTAGATGCGGGAGGGACCCCCTACGAGCAGTACTTC.

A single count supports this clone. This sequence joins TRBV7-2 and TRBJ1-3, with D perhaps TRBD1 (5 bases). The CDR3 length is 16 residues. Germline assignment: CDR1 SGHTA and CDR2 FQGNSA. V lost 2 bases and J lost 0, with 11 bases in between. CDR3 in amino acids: CASSLYDRASGNTIYF. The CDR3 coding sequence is TGTGCCAGCAGCTTATACGACAGAGCCTCTGGAAACACCATATATTTT.

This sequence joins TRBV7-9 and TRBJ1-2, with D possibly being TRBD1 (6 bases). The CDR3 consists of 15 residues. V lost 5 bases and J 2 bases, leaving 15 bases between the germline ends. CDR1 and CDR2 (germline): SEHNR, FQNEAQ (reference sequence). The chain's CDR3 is CASSIHRDRNYGYTF. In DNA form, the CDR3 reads TGTGCCAGCAGCATTCACAGGGACCGCAACTATGGCTACACCTTC. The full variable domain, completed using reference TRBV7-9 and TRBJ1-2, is DTGVSQNPRHKITKRGQNVTFRCDPISEHNRLYWYRQTLGQGPEFLTYFQNEAQLEKSRLLSDRFSAERPKGSFSTLEIQRTEQGDSAMYLCASSIHRDRNYGYTFGSGTRLTVV.

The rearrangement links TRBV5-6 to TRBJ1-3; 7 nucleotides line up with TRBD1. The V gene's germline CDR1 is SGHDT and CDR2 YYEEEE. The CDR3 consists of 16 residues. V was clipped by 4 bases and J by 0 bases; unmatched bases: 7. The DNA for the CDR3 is TGTGCCAGCAGCCTTCAGGGACAGAGCTCTGGAAACACCATATATTTT. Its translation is CASSLQGQSSGNTIYF. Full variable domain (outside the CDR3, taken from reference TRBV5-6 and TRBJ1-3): DAGVTQSPTHLIKTRGQQVTLRCSPKSGHDTVSWYQQALGQGPQFIFQYYEEEERQRGNFPDRFSGHQFPNYSSELNVNALLLGDSALYLCASSLQGQSSGNTIYFGEGSWLTVV.

CDR3 coding DNA: TGTGCCAGCAGCGTTAAAGGAGGATCTACCGGGGAGCTGTTTTTT. Translation: CASSVKGGSTGELFF. The chain couples TRBV7-2 to TRBJ2-2, with D possibly TRBD2 on 5 matching bases. The ends were cut back, 5 bases at V and 5 bases at J, with 15 bases in the middle. The CDR3 is 15 amino acids. Germline assignment: CDR1 SGHTA and CDR2 FQGNSA.

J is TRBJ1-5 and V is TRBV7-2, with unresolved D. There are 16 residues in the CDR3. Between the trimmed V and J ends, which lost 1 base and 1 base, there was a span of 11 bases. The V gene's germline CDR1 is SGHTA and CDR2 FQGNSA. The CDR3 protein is CASSLEGYGSNQPQHF. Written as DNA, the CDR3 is TGTGCCAGCAGCTTAGAAGGCTACGGGAGCAATCAGCCCCAGCATTTT.

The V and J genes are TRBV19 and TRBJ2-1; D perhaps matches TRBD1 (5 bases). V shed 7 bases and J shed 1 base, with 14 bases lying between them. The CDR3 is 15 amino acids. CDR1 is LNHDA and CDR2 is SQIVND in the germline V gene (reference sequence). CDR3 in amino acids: CASTSPKGSYNEQFF. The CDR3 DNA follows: TGTGCCAGTACCTCCCCAAAGGGGTCCTACAATGAGCAGTTCTTC.

CDR3: CASSLGGTGREKLFF. Here the CDR3 DNA reads TGTGCCAGCAGCTTAGGTGGGACAGGGCGGGAAAAACTGTTTTTT. The chain recombines TRBV11-2 with TRBJ1-4; 9 bases map to TRBD1. The ends lost 1 base at V and 8 bases at J; junction bases unmatched: 5. The CDR3 has 15 residues. Germline V gene sequence: CDR1 SGHAT, CDR2 FQNNGV.

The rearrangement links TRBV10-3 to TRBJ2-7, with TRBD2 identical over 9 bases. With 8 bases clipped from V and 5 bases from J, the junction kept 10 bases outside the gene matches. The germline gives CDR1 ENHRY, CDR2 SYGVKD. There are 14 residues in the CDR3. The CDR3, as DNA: TGTGCCATCCGTGCCGGGACTAGCTTCGACGAGCAGTACTTC. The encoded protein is CAIRAGTSFDEQYF.

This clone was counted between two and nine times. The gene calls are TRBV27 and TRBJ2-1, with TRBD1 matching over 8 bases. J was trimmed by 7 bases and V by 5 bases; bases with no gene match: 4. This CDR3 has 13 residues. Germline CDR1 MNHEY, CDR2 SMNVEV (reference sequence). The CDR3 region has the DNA TGTGCCAGCAGTACCCGACAGGGGAATGAGCAGTTCTTC. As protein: CASSTRQGNEQFF.

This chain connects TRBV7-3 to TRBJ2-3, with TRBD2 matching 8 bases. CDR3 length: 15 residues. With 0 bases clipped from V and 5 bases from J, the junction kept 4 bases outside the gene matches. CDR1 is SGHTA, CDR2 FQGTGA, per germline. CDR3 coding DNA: TGTGCCAGCAGCTTAACGCTGCTAGCGGGAGATACGCAGTATTTT. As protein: CASSLTLLAGDTQYF. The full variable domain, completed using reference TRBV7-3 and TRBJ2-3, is GAGVSQTPSNKVTEKGKYVELRCDPISGHTALYWYRQSLGQGPEFLIYFQGTGAADDSGLPNDRFFAVRPEGSVSTLKIQRTERGDSAVYLCASSLTLLAGDTQYFGPGTRLTVL.

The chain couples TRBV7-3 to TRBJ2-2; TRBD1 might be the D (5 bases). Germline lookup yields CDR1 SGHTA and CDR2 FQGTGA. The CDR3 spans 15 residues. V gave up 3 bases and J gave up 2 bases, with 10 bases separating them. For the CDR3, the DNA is TGTGCCAGCAGCTTGACAGACTTAAACACCGGGGAGCTGTTTTTT. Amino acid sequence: CASSLTDLNTGELFF.

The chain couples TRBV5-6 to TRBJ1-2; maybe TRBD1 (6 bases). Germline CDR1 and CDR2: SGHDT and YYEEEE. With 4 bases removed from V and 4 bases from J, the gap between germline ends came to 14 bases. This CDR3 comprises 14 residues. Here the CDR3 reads CASSLQGQRYGYTF. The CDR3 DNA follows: TGTGCCAGCAGCCTACAGGGACAACGCTATGGCTACACCTTC.

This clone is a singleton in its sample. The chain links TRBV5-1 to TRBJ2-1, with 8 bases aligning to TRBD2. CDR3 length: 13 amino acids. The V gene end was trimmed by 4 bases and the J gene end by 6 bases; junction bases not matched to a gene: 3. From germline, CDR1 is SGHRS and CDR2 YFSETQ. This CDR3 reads CASSLGLANEQFF. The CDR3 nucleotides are TGCGCCAGCAGCCTAGGACTAGCCAATGAGCAGTTCTTC. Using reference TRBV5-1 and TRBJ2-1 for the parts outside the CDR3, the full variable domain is KAGVTQTPRYLIKTRGQQVTLSCSPISGHRSVSWYQQTPGQGLQFLFEYFSETQRNKGNFPGRFSGRQFSNSRSEMNVSTLELGDSALYLCASSLGLANEQFFGPGTRLTVL.

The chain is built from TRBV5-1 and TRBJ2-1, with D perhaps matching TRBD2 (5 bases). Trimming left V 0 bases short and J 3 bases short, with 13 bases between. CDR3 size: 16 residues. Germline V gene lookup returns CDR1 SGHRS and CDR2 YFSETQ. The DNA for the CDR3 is TGCGCCAGCAGCTTGGTGTCCAGCGGTAACTACAATGAGCAGTTCTTC. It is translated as CASSLVSSGNYNEQFF.

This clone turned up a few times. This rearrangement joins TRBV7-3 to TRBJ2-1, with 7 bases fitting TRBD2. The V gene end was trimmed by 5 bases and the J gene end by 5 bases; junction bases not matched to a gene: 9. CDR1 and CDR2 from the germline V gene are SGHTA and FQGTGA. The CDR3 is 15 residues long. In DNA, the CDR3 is TGTGCCAGCAGCCGTTCCCTAGCGGAAGACAATGAGCAGTTCTTC. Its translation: CASSRSLAEDNEQFF. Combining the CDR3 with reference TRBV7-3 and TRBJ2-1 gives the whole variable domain GAGVSQTPSNKVTEKGKYVELRCDPISGHTALYWYRQSLGQGPEFLIYFQGTGAADDSGLPNDRFFAVRPEGSVSTLKIQRTERGDSAVYLCASSRSLAEDNEQFFGPGTRLTVL.

CDR3 amino acids: CASSLAPGQNTEAFF. CDR3 sequence (DNA): TGTGCCAGCAGCTTAGCCCCGGGACAGAACACTGAAGCTTTCTTT. The V gene is TRBV11-1, the J gene TRBJ1-1; a weak D match, TRBD1 (6 bases). The CDR3 sequence is 15 residues long. V was shortened by 0 bases and J by 1 base, with 9 bases between the two germline ends. CDR1 and CDR2 from the germline V gene are SGHAT and FQDESV (reference sequence).

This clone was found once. Here the CDR3 DNA reads TGCGCCAGCAGCTTGGGACAGGTCGAGACCCAGTACTTC. Translation gives CASSLGQVETQYF. The J gene is TRBJ2-5, the V gene TRBV5-1, with D tentatively TRBD1 (6 bases). CDR3 length equals 13 residues. Trimming stripped 0 bases from V and 5 bases from J, with 8 bases between. Germline CDR1 reads SGHRS; CDR2 reads YFSETQ.

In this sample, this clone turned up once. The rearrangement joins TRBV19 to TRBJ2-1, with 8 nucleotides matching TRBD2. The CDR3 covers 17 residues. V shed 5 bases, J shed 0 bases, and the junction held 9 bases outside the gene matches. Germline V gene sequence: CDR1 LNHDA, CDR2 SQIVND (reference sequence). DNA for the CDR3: TGTGCCAGTAGTTCTCGAACCGGGACTAGCTCCTACAATGAGCAGTTCTTC. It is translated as CASSSRTGTSSYNEQFF. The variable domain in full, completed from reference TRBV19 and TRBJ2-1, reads DGGITQSPKYLFRKEGQNVTLSCEQNLNHDAMYWYRQDPGQGLRLIYYSQIVNDFQKGDIAEGYSVSREKKESFPLTVTSAQKNPTAFYLCASSSRTGTSSYNEQFFGPGTRLTVL.

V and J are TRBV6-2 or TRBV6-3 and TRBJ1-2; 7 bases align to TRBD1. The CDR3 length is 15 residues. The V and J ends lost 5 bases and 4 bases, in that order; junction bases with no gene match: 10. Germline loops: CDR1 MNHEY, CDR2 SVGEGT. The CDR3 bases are TGTGCCAGCAGTCCCTACAGGGGAGAAGGCTATGGCTACACCTTC. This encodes CASSPYRGEGYGYTF.

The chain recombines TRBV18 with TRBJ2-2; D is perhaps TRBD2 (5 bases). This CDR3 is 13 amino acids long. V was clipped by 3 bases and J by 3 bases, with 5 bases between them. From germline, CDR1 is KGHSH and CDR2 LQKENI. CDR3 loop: CASSPRDTGELFF. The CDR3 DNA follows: TGTGCCAGCTCACCGAGGGACACCGGGGAGCTGTTTTTT. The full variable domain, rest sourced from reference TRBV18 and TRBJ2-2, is NAGVMQNPRHLVRRRGQEARLRCSPMKGHSHVYWYRQLPEEGLKFMVYLQKENIIDESGMPKERFSAEFPKEGPSILRIQQVVRGDSAAYFCASSPRDTGELFFGEGSRLTVL.

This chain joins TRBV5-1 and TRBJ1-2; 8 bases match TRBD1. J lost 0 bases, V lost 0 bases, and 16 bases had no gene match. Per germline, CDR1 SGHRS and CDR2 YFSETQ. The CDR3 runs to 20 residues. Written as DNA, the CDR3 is TGCGCCAGCAGCTTGGCCCTGGAGACAGGGGCCAAGTTAGCTAACTATGGCTACACCTTC. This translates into CASSLALETGAKLANYGYTF.

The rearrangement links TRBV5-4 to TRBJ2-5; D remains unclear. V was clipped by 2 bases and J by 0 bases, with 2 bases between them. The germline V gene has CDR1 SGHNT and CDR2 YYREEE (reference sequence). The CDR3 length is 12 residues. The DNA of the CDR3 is TGTGCCAGCAGCTTCTACCAAGAGACCCAGTACTTC. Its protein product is CASSFYQETQYF.